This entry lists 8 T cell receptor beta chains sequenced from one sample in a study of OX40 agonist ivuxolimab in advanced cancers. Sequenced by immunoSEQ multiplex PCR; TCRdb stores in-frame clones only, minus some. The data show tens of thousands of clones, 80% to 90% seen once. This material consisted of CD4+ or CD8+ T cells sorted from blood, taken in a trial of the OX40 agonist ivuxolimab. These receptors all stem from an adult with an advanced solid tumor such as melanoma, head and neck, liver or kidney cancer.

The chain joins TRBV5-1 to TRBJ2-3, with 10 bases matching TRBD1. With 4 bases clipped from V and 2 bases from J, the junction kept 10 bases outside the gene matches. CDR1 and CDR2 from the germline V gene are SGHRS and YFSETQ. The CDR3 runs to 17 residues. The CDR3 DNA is TGCGCCAGCAGCCGACAGGGGGCGTTTGGGAACACAGATACGCAGTATTTT. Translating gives CASSRQGAFGNTDTQYF.

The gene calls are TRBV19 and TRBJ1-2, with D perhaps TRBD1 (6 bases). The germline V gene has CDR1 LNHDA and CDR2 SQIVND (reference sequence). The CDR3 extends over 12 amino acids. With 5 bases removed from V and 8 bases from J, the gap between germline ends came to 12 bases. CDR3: CASSARGGGYTF. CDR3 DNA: TGTGCCAGTAGTGCAAGGGGGGGAGGCTACACCTTC.

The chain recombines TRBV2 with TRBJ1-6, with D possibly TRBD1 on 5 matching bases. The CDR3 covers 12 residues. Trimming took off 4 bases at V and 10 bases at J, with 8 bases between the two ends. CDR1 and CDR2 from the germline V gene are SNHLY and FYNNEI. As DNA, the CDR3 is TGTGCCAGCAGTGCGGGGCTATCACCCCTCCACTTT. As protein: CASSAGLSPLHF. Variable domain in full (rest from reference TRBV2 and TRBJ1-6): EPEVTQTPSHQVTQMGQEVILRCVPISNHLYFYWYRQILGQKVEFLVSFYNNEISEKSEIFDDQFSVERPDGSNFTLKIRSTKLEDSAMYFCASSAGLSPLHFGNGTRLTVT.

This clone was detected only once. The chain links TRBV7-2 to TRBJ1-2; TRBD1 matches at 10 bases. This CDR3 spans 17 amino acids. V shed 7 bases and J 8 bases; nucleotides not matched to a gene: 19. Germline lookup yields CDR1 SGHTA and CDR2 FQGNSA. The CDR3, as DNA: TGTGCCAGCACCCTATTGGACAGGGGGACGGTTCGTAGGGGCTACACCTTC. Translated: CASTLLDRGTVRRGYTF.

This CDR3 reads CASSTGQLNEQFF. CDR3 DNA: TGTGCCAGCAGCACCGGACAGCTCAATGAGCAGTTCTTC. The chain recombines TRBV11-3 with TRBJ2-1; D possibly corresponds to TRBD1 (6 bases). The V gene's germline CDR1 is SGHNT and CDR2 YENEEA. This CDR3 spans 13 amino acids. Trimming left V 5 bases short and J 6 bases short, with 11 bases between.

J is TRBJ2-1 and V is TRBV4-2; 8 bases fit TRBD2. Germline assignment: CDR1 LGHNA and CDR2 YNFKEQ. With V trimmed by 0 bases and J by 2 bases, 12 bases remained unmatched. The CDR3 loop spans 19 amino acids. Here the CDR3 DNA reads TGTGCCAGCAGCCAAGAGACCTTCGTAGCGGGGCCCGCCTACAATGAGCAGTTCTTC. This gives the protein CASSQETFVAGPAYNEQFF.

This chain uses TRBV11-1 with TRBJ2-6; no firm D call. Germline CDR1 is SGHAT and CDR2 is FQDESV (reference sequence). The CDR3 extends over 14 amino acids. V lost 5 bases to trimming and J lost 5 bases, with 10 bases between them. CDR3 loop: CASSPELWANVLTF. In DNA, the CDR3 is TGTGCCAGCAGCCCCGAACTCTGGGCCAACGTCCTGACTTTC.

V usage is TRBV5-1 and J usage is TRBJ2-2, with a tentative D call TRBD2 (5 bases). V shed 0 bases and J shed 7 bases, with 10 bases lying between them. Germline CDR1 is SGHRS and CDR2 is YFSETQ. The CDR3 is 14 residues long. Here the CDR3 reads CASSLELRGGELFF. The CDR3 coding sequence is TGCGCCAGCAGCTTGGAGCTTCGGGGCGGGGAGCTGTTTTTT.